This T cell receptor beta chain appears in the sequencing data of a study of T cell repertoires in cytomegalovirus infection. The germline V gene has CDR1 SGHTA and CDR2 FQGNSA. The CDR3 loop spans 13 amino acids. V was cut by 3 bases and J by 2 bases, with 7 bases left in between. Study-wide results and caveats: Using cumulative public TCR beta family frequency, the authors identified those who carried CMV together with the relevant HLA.

Note on this clonotype: The antigen is unknown.

Each CDR3 protein gets one entry after TCRdb re-called the reads with MiXCR. The repertoire holds a few hundred thousand distinct CDR3 sequences, with over 35% as singletons. The rearrangement uses TRBV7-2 and TRBJ2-5; no clear D. The sequence came from a human donor in good health (CMV status not recorded). Some clones in this sample may be carry-over from other donors' samples. The sample was cultured PBMCs, taken from culture after CMV antigen stimulation. CDR3 amino acids: CASSFSYQETQYF. In nucleotides, the CDR3 is TGTGCCAGCAGCTTTAGTTATCAAGAGACCCAGTACTTC.